A selection of T cell receptor beta chains follows, all from one sample in a study of shared clonotypes between healthy human individuals. The table came from immunoSEQ multiplex PCR; TCRdb's copy has only in-frame clones and leaves some out. The repertoire includes millions of clones, roughly 94% of them detected once, and 0.13% sits in the top ten. The sample was naive CD4+ T cells sorted from blood. All receptors derive from a man between 18 and 29 years old in good health. Each CDR3 is given with its conserved first and last residue. A D gene is named only where the DNA matches it firmly. For some rows the clone size is stated as once, few or many, or as a class when expanded; others skip it.

size	V	J	D	DNA	CDR3
.	TRBV10-3	TRBJ1-1	.	TGTGCCATCAGTGAGTCGGGACCTTGGAACACTGAAGCTTTCTTT	CAISESGPWNTEAFF
.	TRBV19	TRBJ1-4	TRBD1	TGTGCCAGTAGTATTCAGGGGGCTGGTGAAAAACTGTTTTTT	CASSIQGAGEKLFF
.	TRBV28	TRBJ2-2	.	TGTGCCAGCTTTTCGAACACCGGGGAGCTGTTTTTT	CASFSNTGELFF
.	TRBV30	TRBJ1-6	.	TGTGCCTGGAGTGCAGGCGGTGAGTTAACCCTCCACTTT	CAWSAGGELTLHF
.	TRBV5-1	TRBJ1-2	.	TGCGCCAGCAGCTCTACGAAACCATCGACAGGCCGTAATCTTTACTACACCTTC	CASSSTKPSTGRNLYYTF
.	TRBV9	TRBJ2-7	.	TGTGCCAGCAGCCCGATGGGGAGCTCCTACGAGCAGTACTTC	CASSPMGSSYEQYF
.	TRBV5-1	TRBJ1-2	.	TGCGCCAGCAGCCCTGACACCTATGGCTACACCTTC	CASSPDTYGYTF
once	TRBV6-6	TRBJ2-7	TRBD2	TGTGCCAGCACCCCACTAGCGGGAGGCGACGAGCAGTACTTC	CASTPLAGGDEQYF
.	TRBV29-1	TRBJ1-5	.	TGCAGCGTCGGGAACTACGGGGGTGATCAGCCCCAGCATTTT	CSVGNYGGDQPQHF
.	TRBV18	TRBJ2-4	TRBD2	TGTGCCAGCTCCCGCGGACTAGCGGGAGACTCCAAAAACATTCAGTACTTC	CASSRGLAGDSKNIQYF
.	TRBV9	TRBJ1-6	.	TGTGCCAGCAGCCAGGGAAACTCCTATAATTCACCCCTCCACTTT	CASSQGNSYNSPLHF
.	TRBV2	TRBJ1-5	.	TGTGCCAGCAGCAAGGGGCTCAATCAGCCCCAGCATTTT	CASSKGLNQPQHF
.	TRBV14	TRBJ2-1	.	TGTGCCAGCAGCCAAGTTGGGGGATCCTACAATGAGCAGTTCTTC	CASSQVGGSYNEQFF
.	TRBV30	TRBJ1-3	TRBD1	TGTGCCTGGAGTCGACGGAAAAAGGACAGGGGAAACACCATATATTTT	CAWSRRKKDRGNTIYF
.	TRBV9	TRBJ1-1	.	TGTGCCAGCAGCGTAGCTCAGGGGCTGAACACTGAAGCTTTCTTT	CASSVAQGLNTEAFF
.	TRBV4-3	TRBJ1-4	.	TGCGCCAGCAGCCAAGATCAAGGGTTGGGGGAAAAACTGTTTTTT	CASSQDQGLGEKLFF
.	TRBV10-3	TRBJ2-7	TRBD1	TGTGCCATGACAGGGGGCTCAGGGGAGCAGTACTTC	CAMTGGSGEQYF
.	TRBV5-1	TRBJ2-7	TRBD1	TGCGCCAGCAGCCTCGGACAGGCCGCCTACGAGCAGTACTTC	CASSLGQAAYEQYF
.	TRBV11-3	TRBJ2-1	.	TGTGCCAGCAGCTACAATACGTGGCAGGGGTCCAACAATGAGCAGTTCTTC	CASSYNTWQGSNNEQFF
.	TRBV28	TRBJ2-7	.	TGTGCCAGCAGTCTCCCCGGGACCCCCGCCTACGAGCAGTACTTC	CASSLPGTPAYEQYF
once	TRBV2	TRBJ1-3	TRBD1	TGTGCCAGCAGTACCTTCGGGACAGTCGGTGGAAACACCATATATTTT	CASSTFGTVGGNTIYF
.	TRBV6-5	TRBJ2-3	.	TGTGCCAGCAGTTACTCGCCAGATACGCAGTATTTT	CASSYSPDTQYF
.	TRBV5-1	TRBJ2-3	TRBD1	TGCGCCAGCAGGACAGGGGCCTCCACAGATACGCAGTATTTT	CASRTGASTDTQYF
.	TRBV7-6	TRBJ1-5	.	TGTGCCAGCAGCTTAGTGAGGACACGAAATCAGCCCCAGCATTTT	CASSLVRTRNQPQHF
.	TRBV6-5	TRBJ2-5	TRBD2	TGTGCCAGCAGTTACTCGTCCAGCGGGAGCAAAGAGACCCAGTACTTC	CASSYSSSGSKETQYF
.	TRBV6-1	TRBJ2-7	.	TGTGCCAGCAGTGAAGGGAGCGCCTCCTACGAGCAGTACTTC	CASSEGSASYEQYF
.	TRBV2	TRBJ2-4	.	TGTGCCAGCAGGGACACGCTAGGGATAGCCAAAAACATTCAGTACTTC	CASRDTLGIAKNIQYF
.	TRBV4-1	TRBJ2-7	TRBD1	TGCGCCAGCAGCCAAGAGACAGGGGGCACCTACGAGCAGTACTTC	CASSQETGGTYEQYF
.	TRBV4-3	TRBJ2-1	TRBD2	TGCGCCAGCAGACCTAGCGGATCCTACAATGAGCAGTTCTTC	CASRPSGSYNEQFF
.	TRBV19	TRBJ1-3	.	TGTGCCAGTAGTGCCCTTATAGGCTCTGGAAACACCATATATTTT	CASSALIGSGNTIYF
.	TRBV5-1	TRBJ2-2	TRBD2	TGCGCCAGCAGCTTGGCTCCTAGCGGGAAGACCGGGGAGCTGTTTTTT	CASSLAPSGKTGELFF
once	TRBV2	TRBJ2-2	.	TGTGCCAGCAGGGCGGACGGATCGAACACCGGGGAGCTGTTTTTT	CASRADGSNTGELFF
.	TRBV6-5	TRBJ1-1	.	TGTGCCAGCAGCCGGGGACCACAGTTGAACACTGAAGCTTTCTTT	CASSRGPQLNTEAFF
.	TRBV18	TRBJ2-3	.	TGTGCCAGCTCACCACCTCCTGGCACAGATACGCAGTATTTT	CASSPPPGTDTQYF
.	TRBV19	TRBJ1-1	.	TGTGCCAGTAGGGAACAGGGCCGGAACACTGAAGCTTTCTTT	CASREQGRNTEAFF
once	TRBV25-1	TRBJ2-1	.	TGTGCCAGCCGTCTCTACAATGAGCAGTTCTTC	CASRLYNEQFF
.	TRBV2	TRBJ2-2	.	TGTGCCAGCACGGCACTAGCACACGCGAACACCGGGGAGCTGTTTTTT	CASTALAHANTGELFF
.	TRBV27	TRBJ2-3	TRBD2	TGTGCCAGCAGGTCGAGAGCGGGGGTAATCACAGATACGCAGTATTTT	CASRSRAGVITDTQYF
.	TRBV7-9	TRBJ2-3	.	TGTGCCAGCAGCCGGCTGGGGAGCACAGATACGCAGTATTTT	CASSRLGSTDTQYF
.	TRBV6-1	TRBJ2-3	.	TGTGCCAGCAGTGAACAGGGTAGCCACCCCACAGATACGCAGTATTTT	CASSEQGSHPTDTQYF
.	TRBV10-3	TRBJ2-3	TRBD1	TGTGCCATATCAGACAGGGCATCCTCAGATACGCAGTATTTT	CAISDRASSDTQYF
.	TRBV7-6	TRBJ2-2	.	TGTGCCAGCAGCCCGTTAGGCCGGAACACCGGGGAGCTGTTTTTT	CASSPLGRNTGELFF
.	TRBV30	TRBJ1-2	.	TGTGCCTGGATTGCGGGCAGCTCCTACTCCGGGCATGGCTACACCTTC	CAWIAGSSYSGHGYTF
.	TRBV2	TRBJ1-1	.	TGTGCCAGCAGCACAGAGACCATGAACACTGAAGCTTTCTTT	CASSTETMNTEAFF
.	TRBV5-4	TRBJ1-2	.	TGTGCCAGCAGCCCTAACCAGGGTGTAGTTGGCTACACCTTC	CASSPNQGVVGYTF
.	TRBV18	TRBJ2-3	TRBD1	TGTGCCAGCTCACCGACAGGGACAACAGATACGCAGTATTTT	CASSPTGTTDTQYF